This TCR beta chain was profiled in a study of cytomegalovirus exposure and HLA in healthy donors. Trimming took 6 bases from V and 0 from J, leaving 15 bases between them. Per the germline V gene, CDR1 is MDHEN and CDR2 is SYDVKM. The CDR3 length is 16 residues. The PCR employed 60 Vbeta primers together with 13 Jbeta primers. Generated by immunoSEQ multiplex PCR, the TCRdb table keeps only in-frame clones and is missing some. This table has fewer than 350,000 clones, about 87% appearing once. The sequence was collected from a woman aged 18-29 years in good health and CMV-seronegative. The sequenced sample was PBMCs. The chain joins TRBV28 to TRBJ1-5; D is unresolved. The CDR3 sequence: CASSPQRTISNQPQHF. In DNA form, the CDR3 reads TGTGCCAGCAGCCCCCAGAGAACTATTAGCAATCAGCCCCAGCATTTT.